This TCR beta chain was identified in a study of T cells in Graves' hyperthyroidism and ophthalmopathy. Amplification of TCR beta CDR3 regions used RNA as the template. Using the HTBI primer set, a first-round RT-PCR was run on the TCR CDR3. TCRdb reprocessed the multiplex PCR reads via MiXCR and lists one record per CDR3 protein. The sample records about 560,000 distinct CDR3 sequences, 16% being singletons. This clonotype has ten or more counts. Its matching antigen is unknown. Study findings and constraints: Ophthalmopathy prediction by the model preceded onset by a median about 6 months.

Germline V gene data show CDR1 as DFQATT and CDR2 as SNEGSKA (reference sequence). V was pared by 4 bases and J by 5 bases, with 0 bases of the junction left unmatched. This CDR3 region has 12 residues. V is TRBV20-1 and J is TRBJ2-1; 9 bases map to TRBD2. The receptor was isolated from a woman under 30 with Graves' hyperthyroidism. Sequencing was performed on blood. This chain's CDR3 is CSATSGNNEQFF. CDR3 nucleotides: TGCAGTGCTACTAGCGGGAACAATGAGCAGTTCTTC.